The subject of this entry is one TCR beta chain. This sample stems from a study of shared clonotypes between healthy human individuals. The table came from immunoSEQ multiplex PCR; TCRdb's copy has only in-frame clones and leaves some out. This sample yields a few million clones, of which around 94% are seen a single time; about 0.13% belongs to the top ten. The clonotype originates from a man between 18 and 29 years old in good health. Sequenced input: naive CD4+ T cells sorted from blood. Subset in this sample: CD45RA+ positively selected.

CDR3 protein: CATSRQREGDEQFF. Here the CDR3 DNA reads TGTGCCACCAGCAGACAGCGGGAGGGCGATGAGCAGTTCTTC. The V call is TRBV15, the J call TRBJ2-1; 10 nucleotides match TRBD2. The CDR3 has 14 residues. Losses at the gene ends were 2 bases for V and 8 bases for J; bases not matched to a gene: 3. CDR1 is LNHNV and CDR2 is YYDKDF in the germline V gene (reference sequence).